Presented here are 20 T cell receptor beta chains from one specimen sequenced in a study of T cell repertoires in cytomegalovirus infection. TCRdb called the reads again in MiXCR, with one record for every CDR3 protein. This table has roughly 200,000 distinct CDR3 sequences, about a sixth appearing once. Specimen: CD8+ T cells from PBMCs. These receptors all come from a human donor in good health (CMV status not recorded). Some clones in this sample may be carry-over from other donors' samples.

This clonotype was counted a few times. This sequence joins TRBV28 and TRBJ2-2; the D call may be TRBD1 or TRBD2 (5 bases each). This CDR3 is 16 amino acids long. V was clipped by 3 bases and J by 0 bases, with 11 bases between them. The germline CDR1 and CDR2 sequences are MDHEN and SYDVKM. CDR3 region: CASSFLGRTNTGELFF. CDR3 in DNA: TGTGCCAGCAGTTTCTTGGGACGGACGAACACCGGGGAGCTGTTTTTT.

This chain connects TRBV20-1 to TRBJ1-5, with D perhaps matching TRBD1 (5 bases). Germline values: CDR1 DFQATT, CDR2 SNEGSKA (reference sequence). The CDR3 consists of 14 residues. Between the trimmed V and J ends, which lost 5 bases and 4 bases, there was a span of 15 bases. CDR3 DNA sequence: TGCAGTGCTTCGGGACGTATGATTAATCAGCCCCAGCATTTT. Translating it yields CSASGRMINQPQHF.

V gene TRBV7-6 combines with J gene TRBJ2-3; tentatively, D is TRBD1 (5 bases). V lost 2 bases to trimming and J lost 3 bases, with 15 bases between them. This CDR3 contains 16 residues. Germline assignment: CDR1 SGHVS and CDR2 FNYEAQ. The CDR3 bases are TGTGCCAGCAGCTTATGGGGCCTGACTGGGACAGATACGCAGTATTTT. This sequence encodes CASSLWGLTGTDTQYF.

This clonotype showed up many times. The chain recombines TRBV7-9 with TRBJ2-3; 10 nucleotides agree with TRBD2. Per the germline V gene, CDR1 is SEHNR and CDR2 is FQNEAQ (reference sequence). The CDR3 contains 17 residues. V gave up 3 bases and J gave up 3 bases; unmatched junction bases: 9. The CDR3: CASSFSSAGGETDTQYF. The CDR3 DNA reads as TGTGCCAGCAGCTTTTCTTCAGCGGGGGGGGAAACAGATACGCAGTATTTT.

This clonotype has a handful of counts. This chain links TRBV4-1 with TRBJ2-7, with 7 bases matching TRBD1. V shed 7 bases, J shed 5 bases, and the junction held 14 bases outside the gene matches. The CDR3 spans 15 residues. The germline V gene encodes CDR1 MGHRA and CDR2 YSYEKL. In DNA form, the CDR3 reads TGCGCCAGCACCGTAGAGGACAGGAAGGACCACGAGCAGTACTTC. Translation gives CASTVEDRKDHEQYF.

The V and J genes are TRBV5-1 and TRBJ1-4; TRBD1 might be the D (5 bases). V was shortened by 5 bases and J by 1 base, with 15 bases between the two germline ends. This CDR3 comprises 16 residues. Germline CDR1 reads SGHRS; CDR2 reads YFSETQ. CDR3 residues: CASSPRGSLTNEKLFF. DNA of the CDR3: TGCGCCAGCAGTCCAAGGGGATCTCTAACTAATGAAAAACTGTTTTTT.

The chain links TRBV2 to TRBJ2-2; D gene ambiguous. Trimming took 9 bases from V and 2 from J, leaving 10 bases between them. In germline, CDR1 is SNHLY, CDR2 FYNNEI. The CDR3 covers 13 residues. CDR3 residues: CARGDTNTGELFF. In DNA form, the CDR3 reads TGTGCCAGGGGCGATACTAACACCGGGGAGCTGTTTTTT.

This clonotype appeared a few times. The rearrangement joins TRBV27 to TRBJ2-3; 12 bases map to TRBD2. CDR1 and CDR2 (germline): MNHEY, SMNVEV (reference sequence). This CDR3 spans 16 amino acids. The V and J ends lost 5 bases and 5 bases, in that order; junction bases with no gene match: 8. This CDR3 is CASSSTRTSGVDTQYF. The CDR3 bases are TGTGCCAGCAGTAGTACTAGGACTAGCGGGGTAGATACGCAGTATTTT.

The chain uses TRBV20-1 and TRBJ2-7; D could derive from TRBD1 or TRBD2 (5 bases each). V was shortened by 6 bases and J by 0 bases, with 12 bases between the two germline ends. CDR1 and CDR2 (germline): DFQATT, SNEGSKA (reference sequence). This CDR3 region has 13 residues. CDR3 sequence: CSARDPISYEQYF. CDR3 DNA: TGCAGTGCCAGGGACCCCATCTCCTACGAGCAGTACTTC.

This rearrangement joins TRBV6-2 or TRBV6-3 to TRBJ2-7; tentatively, D is TRBD1 (6 bases). V was trimmed by 7 bases and J by 4 bases, leaving 8 bases between them. Germline V lookup: CDR1 MNHEY, CDR2 SVGEGT. The CDR3 has 11 amino acids. CDR3 residues: CASKTGYEQYF. The CDR3 DNA follows: TGTGCCAGCAAAACAGGGTACGAGCAGTACTTC.

This rearrangement joins TRBV19 to TRBJ2-7; a possible D gene is TRBD2 (7 bases). The germline V and J ends were trimmed by 2 bases and 0 bases, with 17 bases remaining between them. The CDR3 extends over 17 amino acids. The germline CDR1 and CDR2 sequences are LNHDA and SQIVND (reference sequence). The CDR3 reads CASSIKGGGPTSYEQYF. The CDR3 DNA reads as TGTGCCAGTAGTATAAAGGGAGGGGGACCGACCTCCTACGAGCAGTACTTC. The entire variable domain, with the rest obtained from reference TRBV19 and TRBJ2-7, is as follows: DGGITQSPKYLFRKEGQNVTLSCEQNLNHDAMYWYRQDPGQGLRLIYYSQIVNDFQKGDIAEGYSVSREKKESFPLTVTSAQKNPTAFYLCASSIKGGGPTSYEQYFGPGTRLTVT.

The chain employs TRBV19 and TRBJ1-4; D is ambiguous. Germline V CDR1 and CDR2: LNHDA, SQIVND (reference sequence). Trimming removed 9 bases at V and 6 bases at J, with 17 bases between. The CDR3 is 14 amino acids. The CDR3 nucleotides are TGTGCCAGCCGCGGGGTGACCGAGTATGAAAAACTGTTTTTT. This gives the protein CASRGVTEYEKLFF.

This chain joins TRBV7-6 and TRBJ1-2; TRBD1 might be the D (6 bases). This CDR3 region has 14 residues. In germline, CDR1 is SGHVS, CDR2 FNYEAQ. Trimming removed 2 bases at V and 4 bases at J, with 11 bases between. The DNA of the CDR3 is TGTGCCAGCAGCTTAAAAGGGGGGTTCTATGGCTACACCTTC. It yields the protein CASSLKGGFYGYTF.

This clonotype occurred a few times. The chain couples TRBV6-5 to TRBJ1-2; D uncertain. The CDR3 runs to 16 residues. The V gene's germline CDR1 is MNHEY and CDR2 SVGAGI. Trimming removed 6 bases at V and 7 bases at J, with 24 bases between. CDR3 loop: CASSSDGPYTSVGYTF. CDR3 in DNA: TGTGCCAGCAGCTCTGACGGACCCTACACCTCCGTTGGCTACACCTTC.

In nucleotides, the CDR3 is TGTGCCAGCAGTCCTCGGACAGGGGAGAACACTGAAGCTTTCTTT. This gives the protein CASSPRTGENTEAFF. The V call is TRBV6-6, the J call TRBJ1-1; TRBD1 matches 9 bases. The CDR3 has 15 amino acids. Germline-derived CDR1 and CDR2 are MNHNY and SVGAGI (reference sequence). Germline trimming cut 5 bases from V and 1 base from J; bases unmatched to any gene: 5.

The rearrangement joins TRBV19 to TRBJ2-1, with D perhaps being TRBD1 or TRBD2 (5 bases each). This CDR3 comprises 15 residues. Germline CDR1 LNHDA, CDR2 SQIVND (reference sequence). The V and J ends lost 3 bases and 2 bases respectively, with 11 bases between them. CDR3 loop: CASSISGPTYNEQFF. The CDR3 DNA reads TGTGCCAGTAGTATCTCGGGGCCTACCTACAATGAGCAGTTCTTC.

This clonotype was observed a single time. J is TRBJ2-7 and V is TRBV12-3 or TRBV12-4; 9 positions agree with TRBD1. This CDR3 has 12 residues. Trimming took 10 bases from V and 2 from J; bases not matched to a gene: 3. DNA of the CDR3: TGTGCCATAGGGACAGGGCCCTACGAGCAGTACTTC. Translated, it gives CAIGTGPYEQYF.

In this sample, this clonotype turned up many times. The chain couples TRBV7-2 to TRBJ2-7; no definite D call. This CDR3 spans 13 amino acids. Trimming removed 0 bases at V and 4 bases at J, with 7 bases between. Germline V gene data show CDR1 as SGHTA and CDR2 as FQGNSA. CDR3 bases: TGTGCCAGCAGCTTAGCGAACGAATACGAGCAGTACTTC. Protein sequence: CASSLANEYEQYF.

The V gene is TRBV6-2 or TRBV6-3, the J gene TRBJ2-5; D possibly corresponds to TRBD2 (7 bases). The V gene lost 11 bases and the J gene lost 5 bases, with 24 bases spanning the gap. The germline gives CDR1 MNHEY, CDR2 SVGEGT. The CDR3 spans 15 residues. The CDR3: CALEGGGGRGETQYF. CDR3 DNA sequence: TGTGCCCTCGAGGGGGGCGGGGGCCGTGGGGAGACCCAGTACTTC.

The chain has TRBV6-2 or TRBV6-3 and TRBJ1-6; a weak D match, TRBD1 (5 bases). The CDR3 contains 17 residues. Per germline, CDR1 MNHEY and CDR2 SVGEGT. Deletions cut 4 bases from V and 7 bases from J, with 20 bases between. The CDR3 region is CASSFGLSRGVNSPLHF. CDR3 nucleotide sequence: TGTGCCAGCAGTTTTGGACTCTCCCGGGGGGTGAATTCACCCCTCCACTTT.